A selection of T cell receptor beta chains follows, all from one sample in a study of blood T cell repertoires in COVID-19. The table came from immunoSEQ multiplex PCR; TCRdb's copy has only in-frame clones and leaves some out. The sample records about 120,000 clones, 80% being singletons. The sample was peripheral blood. Receptor source: a man aged 55-75 years with active or convalescent COVID-19. CDR3s include the opening cysteine and the closing phenylalanine or tryptophan. The D gene is left open where the match is weak. Some rows have no size entry. The others give once, few or many, or a class for an expanded clone.

CDR3 DNA	CDR3 protein	CDR3 length	D gene	J gene	V gene	clone size
TGTGCCAGCAGCTTCGCAGAAGAGGGGGACCAAGAGACCCAGTACTTC	CASSFAEEGDQETQYF	16	-	TRBJ2-5	TRBV28	-
TGCGCCAGCACCCGGGGGGGGGCGGGACAAGAGACCCAGTACTTC	CASTRGGAGQETQYF	15	TRBD2	TRBJ2-5	TRBV5-1	once
TGTGCCAGCTCACCAGTCAGGGTGGACGATACGCAGTATTTT	CASSPVRVDDTQYF	14	-	TRBJ2-3	TRBV18	once
TGCGCCAGCAGCCCCGGGGTAACCAAAAACATTCAGTACTTC	CASSPGVTKNIQYF	14	-	TRBJ2-4	TRBV5-1	-
TGTGCCAGCAGCCCCACAGGGGCTGGGACGCAGTATTTT	CASSPTGAGTQYF	13	TRBD1	TRBJ2-3	TRBV5-4	-
TGTGCCAGCTCACCATCACAGGGGGGATCGGAGACCCAGTACTTC	CASSPSQGGSETQYF	15	TRBD1	TRBJ2-5	TRBV18	-
TGTGCCAGCAGTTTTCCTAGCGGGGCGTACAATGAGCAGTTCTTC	CASSFPSGAYNEQFF	15	TRBD2	TRBJ2-1	TRBV28	-
TGTGCCAGCAGCGGGAGTCGGGGTACCGGGGAGCTGTTTTTT	CASSGSRGTGELFF	14	-	TRBJ2-2	TRBV11-2	once
TGTGCCAGCAGCTTAGAGGACAGGGGAAACTATGGCTACACCTTC	CASSLEDRGNYGYTF	15	TRBD1	TRBJ1-2	TRBV7-8	-
TGTGCCAGTAGTAGTGGACAGGGGTTCACCGGGGAGCTGTTTTTT	CASSSGQGFTGELFF	15	TRBD1	TRBJ2-2	TRBV19	-
TGTGCCAGCAGCGTGGGCGGGAGCTACACCGGGGAGCTGTTTTTT	CASSVGGSYTGELFF	15	TRBD2	TRBJ2-2	TRBV9	-
TGTGCCAGCAGCGCCGGGACAGGCTACGAGCAGTACTTC	CASSAGTGYEQYF	13	TRBD1	TRBJ2-7	TRBV9	-
TGCGCCAGCAGCCAAGATCTTGGACATAATCAGCCCCAGCATTTT	CASSQDLGHNQPQHF	15	-	TRBJ1-5	TRBV4-3	-
TGTGCCAGCAGTTTATCAGGGGTTAACTCCTACGAGCAGTACTTC	CASSLSGVNSYEQYF	15	-	TRBJ2-7	TRBV27	once
TGTGCCAGCAGGGGACAGGGGGAGACCCAGTACTTC	CASRGQGETQYF	12	TRBD1	TRBJ2-5	TRBV5-8	-
TGTGCCAGCAGCTTAACCGGGAGGCCCTACAATGAGCAGTTCTTC	CASSLTGRPYNEQFF	15	TRBD2	TRBJ2-1	TRBV7-6	once
TGTGCCAGCAGCCACGGACTGAAGTATGGCTACACCTTC	CASSHGLKYGYTF	13	-	TRBJ1-2	TRBV11-2	-
TGTGCCAGCAGTCGGCCCTGGACAACAACGAACACTGAAGCTTTCTTT	CASSRPWTTTNTEAFF	16	-	TRBJ1-1	TRBV7-8	-
TGTGCCATAGCGGGTAGCGGGAGCTACGAGCAGTACTTC	CAIAGSGSYEQYF	13	TRBD2	TRBJ2-7	TRBV10-3	-
TGTGCCAGCAGCTTGACTCCCTCCTACGAGCAGTACTTC	CASSLTPSYEQYF	13	-	TRBJ2-7	TRBV11-2	-
TGTGCCAGCAGCCCCAATACGGGTACTGAAGCTTTCTTT	CASSPNTGTEAFF	13	-	TRBJ1-1	TRBV7-9	-
TGTGCCAGCAGCCGCTCTCCTAGCGGGAGTTTTTATTCGGAGGAGACCCAGTACTTC	CASSRSPSGSFYSEETQYF	19	TRBD2	TRBJ2-5	TRBV7-9	-
TGTGCCAGCACCAGACCCGGGTTAGAGACCCAGTACTTC	CASTRPGLETQYF	13	-	TRBJ2-5	TRBV28	-